The 24 T cell receptor beta chains reported below all come from one sample, sequenced in a study of memory CD4+ T cells and cytomegalovirus serostatus. Single viable CD3+CD4+CD8-CD45RO+ cells were sorted as the memory CD4+ T cells. Some clones are missing from TCRdb's copy, which holds only in-frame ones; the method was immunoSEQ multiplex PCR. The sample consists of some 59,000 clones, approximately 78% of them appearing once. Sequencing was performed on memory CD4+ T cells from blood. These receptor sequences come from an adult in good health and CMV-seronegative.

This chain joins TRBV19 and TRBJ1-1; unclear D gene. Trimming cost V 6 bases and J 0 bases, with 8 bases left between them. Germline V CDR1 and CDR2: LNHDA, SQIVND (reference sequence). The CDR3 totals 13 residues. The CDR3 region has the DNA TGTGCCAGTAGCCACGAAGTGAACACTGAAGCTTTCTTT. Its protein is CASSHEVNTEAFF.

The rearrangement joins TRBV7-9 to TRBJ1-2; D not resolved. CDR3 length: 13 residues. Trimming shortened V by 5 bases and J by 6 bases, and 13 bases separated the two germline ends. The V gene's germline CDR1 is SEHNR and CDR2 FQNEAQ (reference sequence). The CDR3 region has the DNA TGTGCCAGCAGCCCCGGACCGAGAAATGGCTACACCTTC. Translation gives CASSPGPRNGYTF.

V usage is TRBV9 and J usage is TRBJ2-7, with 10 bases identical to TRBD2. Per the germline V gene, CDR1 is SGDLS and CDR2 is YYNGEE. V was clipped by 4 bases and J by 6 bases; unmatched bases: 10. The CDR3 length is 15 residues. The CDR3 DNA reads as TGTGCCAGCAGCCCACGACTAGCGGGCGGGGGCGAGCAGTACTTC. It yields the protein CASSPRLAGGGEQYF.

The rearrangement uses TRBV7-3 and TRBJ2-2, with unresolved D. CDR3 size: 15 residues. Trimming cost V 0 bases and J 4 bases, with 9 bases left between them. CDR1 SGHTA and CDR2 FQGTGA come from the germline V gene. The CDR3 reads CASSLTRVGTGELFF. CDR3 in DNA: TGTGCCAGCAGCTTAACGCGAGTGGGCACCGGGGAGCTGTTTTTT. The full variable domain, its missing parts supplied by reference TRBV7-3 and TRBJ2-2, is GAGVSQTPSNKVTEKGKYVELRCDPISGHTALYWYRQSLGQGPEFLIYFQGTGAADDSGLPNDRFFAVRPEGSVSTLKIQRTERGDSAVYLCASSLTRVGTGELFFGEGSRLTVL.

The genes are TRBV19 and TRBJ1-5; a possible D gene is TRBD1 (5 bases). The CDR3 is 13 amino acids. V was clipped by 3 bases and J by 9 bases, with 12 bases between them. The germline V gene encodes CDR1 LNHDA and CDR2 SQIVND (reference sequence). As DNA, the CDR3 is TGTGCCAGTAGTATCGGTCCGGGGGGGCCCCAGCATTTT. Residues: CASSIGPGGPQHF.

This clone appeared once. The rearrangement joins TRBV30 to TRBJ2-3, with TRBD2 matching 8 bases. Per the germline V gene, CDR1 is GTSNPN and CDR2 is SVGIG (reference sequence). The CDR3 is made up of 16 amino acids. The V gene end was trimmed by 3 bases and the J gene end by 1 base; junction bases not matched to a gene: 9. CDR3 sequence reads: CAWSPRGGLRTDTQYF. DNA of the CDR3: TGTGCCTGGAGCCCCCGGGGGGGCCTTCGCACAGATACGCAGTATTTT.

The chain recombines TRBV20-1 with TRBJ2-5; TRBD2 aligns across 9 bases. The CDR3 length is 11 residues. CDR1 and CDR2 from the germline V gene are DFQATT and SNEGSKA (reference sequence). V lost 6 bases and J lost 5; bases outside the gene matches: 1. CDR3 in amino acids: CSAGLAETQYF. The CDR3 DNA follows: TGCAGTGCCGGACTAGCGGAGACCCAGTACTTC.

The chain joins TRBV30 to TRBJ1-5; 9 bases are a match to TRBD1. The CDR3 is made up of 15 amino acids. J was trimmed by 3 bases and V by 2 bases; bases with no gene match: 5. Germline CDR1 GTSNPN, CDR2 SVGIG (reference sequence). The CDR3 nucleotides are TGTGCCTGGAGTAAAGGACAGGGGAACAATCAGCCCCAGCATTTT. The encoded protein is CAWSKGQGNNQPQHF.

In this sample, this clone turned up once. This chain uses TRBV28 with TRBJ2-5; no definite D call. This CDR3 has 13 residues. Trimming removed 3 bases at V and 4 bases at J, with 9 bases between. Germline-derived CDR1 and CDR2 are MDHEN and SYDVKM. Here the CDR3 reads CASSLPSTETQYF. CDR3 in DNA: TGTGCCAGCAGTTTGCCTTCCACAGAGACCCAGTACTTC.

The V and J genes are TRBV5-8 and TRBJ1-2; TRBD1 matches 7 bases. Germline CDR1 and CDR2: SGHTS and YDEGEE. Trimming at V came to 2 bases and at J to 3 bases, leaving 7 bases not matched to a gene. This CDR3 region has 15 residues. CDR3 in DNA: TGTGCCAGCAGCTTATTAGGACAGGCCGACTATGGCTACACCTTC. It codes for CASSLLGQADYGYTF. Looking up the rest from reference TRBV5-8 and TRBJ1-2 gives the full variable domain: EAGVTQSPTHLIKTRGQQATLRCSPISGHTSVYWYQQALGLGLQFLLWYDEGEERNRGNFPPRFSGRQFPNYSSELNVNALELEDSALYLCASSLLGQADYGYTFGSGTRLTVV.

V usage is TRBV5-1 and J usage is TRBJ1-4; D gene unclear. CDR1 SGHRS and CDR2 YFSETQ come from the germline V gene. Trimming cost V 2 bases and J 8 bases, with 10 bases left between them. The CDR3 covers 13 residues. The CDR3 sequence: CASSFGVGEKLFF. DNA for the CDR3: TGCGCCAGCAGCTTCGGAGTCGGCGAAAAACTGTTTTTT.

This clone was seen more than once but under ten times. The chain carries TRBV19 and TRBJ2-1; D is perhaps TRBD2 (6 bases). Germline V CDR1 and CDR2: LNHDA, SQIVND (reference sequence). This CDR3 is 16 amino acids long. The V end lost 7 bases, the J end lost 9 bases, and 25 bases lay between the germline ends. The CDR3 nucleotides are TGTGCCAGTACTCCAAAGGTGGGGGGTACAAGGTTTGAGCAGTTCTTC. This gives the protein CASTPKVGGTRFEQFF.

The V gene is TRBV28, the J gene TRBJ2-3; either TRBD1 or TRBD2 may fit D (5 bases each). Germline V gene sequence: CDR1 MDHEN, CDR2 SYDVKM. The CDR3 is made up of 16 amino acids. V was trimmed by 0 bases and J by 0 bases, leaving 10 bases between them. The CDR3 is CASSLWSGLSTDTQYF. The CDR3 nucleotides are TGTGCCAGCAGTTTATGGTCGGGGCTAAGCACAGATACGCAGTATTTT.

The V and J genes are TRBV6-5 and TRBJ1-2; D remains unclear. Trimming took 6 bases from V and 0 from J, leaving 5 bases between them. CDR3 length: 12 amino acids. Germline values: CDR1 MNHEY, CDR2 SVGAGI. CDR3 sequence (DNA): TGTGCCAGCAGCCCAACTAACTATGGCTACACCTTC. It codes for CASSPTNYGYTF.

The chain links TRBV6-6 to TRBJ2-7; no clear D gene. The CDR3 length is 14 residues. CDR1 and CDR2 (germline): MNHNY, SVGAGI (reference sequence). V shed 0 bases and J shed 6 bases, with 12 bases lying between them. The CDR3 coding sequence is TGTGCCAGCAGTTACTCCGGACCCCTGGCCGAGCAGTACTTC. This codes for CASSYSGPLAEQYF.

The chain carries TRBV9 and TRBJ2-3; the D gene is possibly TRBD2 (6 bases). The CDR3 has 15 residues. Germline assignment: CDR1 SGDLS and CDR2 YYNGEE. Trimming took off 0 bases at V and 2 bases at J, with 10 bases between the two ends. The CDR3 nucleotides read TGTGCCAGCAGCGTAGCAGCTAGCGCCACAGATACGCAGTATTTT. It specifies CASSVAASATDTQYF.

J is TRBJ1-4 and V is TRBV6-6, with D hard to call. V lost 2 bases and J 7 bases, leaving 2 bases between the germline ends. The CDR3 runs 11 residues. Germline values: CDR1 MNHNY, CDR2 SVGAGI (reference sequence). CDR3 nucleotides: TGTGCCAGCAGTTACAGTGAAAAACTGTTTTTT. Encoded protein: CASSYSEKLFF.

J is TRBJ1-1 and V is TRBV28; perhaps TRBD1 as D (6 bases). Trimming removed 2 bases from V and 1 base from J, with 17 bases in between. Germline loops: CDR1 MDHEN, CDR2 SYDVKM. The CDR3 sequence is 17 residues long. The CDR3 region is CASSLPPGQKANTEAFF. In nucleotides, the CDR3 is TGTGCCAGCAGTTTACCACCTGGACAGAAAGCGAACACTGAAGCTTTCTTT.

The rearrangement links TRBV29-1 to TRBJ2-7; TRBD1 matches at 11 bases. Germline trimming cut 4 bases from V and 5 bases from J; bases unmatched to any gene: 7. The CDR3 has 14 amino acids. Looked up from germline, CDR1 is SQVTM and CDR2 is ANQGSEA. This chain's CDR3 is CSVVRDRGFNEQYF. The DNA of the CDR3 is TGCAGCGTTGTCAGGGACAGGGGGTTCAACGAGCAGTACTTC.

The genes are TRBV19 and TRBJ1-5; D possibly corresponds to TRBD1 (5 bases). Trimming left V 4 bases short and J 7 bases short, with 17 bases between. This CDR3 has 15 residues. CDR1 is LNHDA and CDR2 is SQIVND in the germline V gene (reference sequence). The CDR3 is CASSRGDGLRQPQHF. CDR3 DNA: TGTGCCAGTAGTAGGGGGGACGGCCTCCGGCAGCCCCAGCATTTT.

The V call is TRBV21-1, the J call TRBJ1-1; whether TRBD1, the table's D call, matches the DNA was not checked. TRBV21-1 is annotated as a pseudogene. The CDR3 has 19 residues. CDR3 sequence: CASSKNSGRGPLLNTEAFF. CDR3 DNA sequence: TGTGCCAGCAGCAAAAATTCCGGCAGGGGCCCACTTTTGAACACTGAAGCTTTCTTT.

The chain is built from TRBV5-1 and TRBJ1-1, with D uncertain. This CDR3 comprises 12 residues. Germline lookup yields CDR1 SGHRS and CDR2 YFSETQ. The ends were cut back, 0 bases at V and 0 bases at J, with 0 bases in the middle. The CDR3 loop is CASSLVNTEAFF. The CDR3 nucleotides are TGCGCCAGCAGCTTGGTGAACACTGAAGCTTTCTTT.

The rearrangement links TRBV11-2 to TRBJ2-5; weak D call: TRBD2 (6 bases). Trimming took off 1 base at V and 3 bases at J, with 12 bases between the two ends. The CDR3 is 15 amino acids. The germline V gene encodes CDR1 SGHAT and CDR2 FQNNGV. The CDR3 region is CASSLVGGGEETQYF. The DNA of the CDR3 is TGTGCCAGCAGCTTAGTGGGGGGTGGGGAAGAGACCCAGTACTTC.

This chain connects TRBV30 to TRBJ1-5; possible D gene TRBD1, 6 bases. CDR3 length: 13 residues. CDR1 GTSNPN and CDR2 SVGIG come from the germline V gene (reference sequence). Trimming removed 3 bases from V and 4 bases from J, with 10 bases in between. The CDR3 reads CAWSIQGNQPQHF. CDR3 DNA sequence: TGTGCCTGGAGCATACAGGGTAATCAGCCCCAGCATTTT.